Described below is a single T cell receptor (beta chain) sequence and its context. The antigen this receptor binds is unknown. No clone much larger than this one lies a single base away; base qualities are absent. This sample is drawn from a study of cytomegalovirus exposure and HLA in healthy donors (dated by TCRdb to 2015 to 2018). The study in broad terms: An earlier analysis of approximately 550 of the donors reported about 250 Gb of sequence data and approximately 110 million unique TCR beta sequences from 150 million to 200 million T cells. An early release covering some 640 HLA-typed donors comprised approximately 300 gigabases of sequencing data and around 80 million unique TCR sequences. Of the 350 to 450 genotyped donors, about 80% fell in the genetic ancestry cluster associated with self-reported Caucasian donors. The study aimed to test whether signatures of past pathogen exposure could be identified by cataloging public T cell receptors. The study profiled the T cell repertoires of hundreds of subjects by immunosequencing and related them to cytomegalovirus serostatus. Besides the first cohort of 550 to 750 subjects, a separate validation cohort made up of 120 different subjects was used. To predict cytomegalovirus infection status, the study combined high-throughput TCR immunosequencing, statistical association of individual TCRs with disease status, and machine learning. In a later analysis, previously published TCR beta repertoires from about 640 donors were re-analyzed and high-resolution HLA genotyping was added so that TCR occurrence patterns could be studied. The later analysis used no new phenotypic data to find candidate immune exposures, relying instead on TCR beta sequences and their occurrence across donors. An earlier analysis of 587 of the donors used high-throughput TCR beta sequencing to judge whether each TCR beta V gene segment behaved as functional or pseudogenic. Donor age, sex, ethnicity and CMV serostatus were compiled alongside the repertoire data. A later genetic analysis took genome-wide SNP genotypes for about three fifths of the roughly 670 donors and used that subset as a discovery cohort. Every repertoire in the discovery cohort had been generated on one and the same sequencing platform. Both class I and class II loci were covered by HLA typing, at four-digit resolution. Typing coverage differed by locus: A, B, C, DRB1 and DQB1 were typed in roughly 629-630 donors, DQA1 in 522, DPA1 in approximately 610, and DPB1 in just under 480. Four or five DR-DQ haplotypes were handled as single units for association and clustering, since linkage in the cohort was strong. Among 300 to 450 genotyped donors of the cohort, an average of approximately 240,000 unique TCR beta nucleotide sequences were sequenced per donor, roughly a sixth of them non-productive. Broader findings and caveats from the paper: A further reported finding was that TCR beta sequences accurately predicted the HLA-A and HLA-B alleles for most subjects in the first cohort. According to a later genetic analysis, donors in an Asian-associated ancestry cluster had fewer N-insertions in productive TCRs than the approximately 670-donor mean. The study gave a list of 150 to 200 TCR beta chains associated with cytomegalovirus. Sequencing depth was assumed to be roughly uniform across donors in the presence/absence analyses, though that assumption may not hold. Linkage disequilibrium might explain the correlated functional status among segregating V segments, but an unknown experimental factor could not be ruled out. A later genetic analysis associated a missense DCLRE1C variant with V-gene and J-gene trimming of TCR beta chains, and an independent cohort replicated the association. A later analysis found that most CMV-associated TCR beta chains appeared HLA-restricted, with HLA associations seemingly driven largely by CMV exposure. In vitro tests confirmed that a few of the cytomegalovirus-associated TCR beta chains recognize cytomegalovirus antigens. The 87-base-pair reads could not distinguish some IMGT-functional V segments, including TRBV6-2 and TRBV6-3, so those segments were excluded. CMV serostatus was the only immune exposure information available for the cohort. In a later analysis, HLA-associated TCR beta chains showed more clonal expansion and lower generation probabilities than non-associated chains that were equally common. Only TCR beta chains were sequenced in this cohort, and the absence of alpha or paired-chain data limited detectable features. In a later analysis, several top co-occurrence clusters were reported to appear linked to parvovirus B19, influenza, CMV and Epstein-Barr virus. When HLA alleles, especially DR and DQ, strongly co-occurred, attributing TCR associations to individual alleles was difficult. In both the original and validation cohorts, the classifier was reported to diagnose cytomegalovirus status with high specificity and sensitivity. Most TCR sequences were observed very rarely across donors, whereas some public TCRs were present in many individuals. HLA typing was unavailable for some donors at each locus, so association tests used only the typed subset. A group of highly shared sequence variants was considered likely to be a technical artifact of the sequencing pipeline. In a later analysis, TCR association rates were found to vary across HLA loci, with the most associated TCRs seen for DRB1 alleles and the fewest for HLA-C alleles. An earlier analysis of approximately 540 of the donors showed that most TCR beta V segments appeared in productive rearrangements either about 87% or about 30% of the time, which broadly matched IMGT annotations. Because counts were too low, about 15 rarely observed V segments, including chromosome 9 orphons, were left out of the earlier analysis of a few hundred of the donors. It was suggested by the authors that the approach could potentially be generalized to other disease states and immunological phenotypes. In a later analysis, some 18,000 TCR beta sequences were associated with specific HLA alleles at a false discovery rate of 0.05.

Library prep was done by the immunoSEQ multiplex PCR assay. For the multiplex PCR, a mixture combining 60 forward primers for TCR Vbeta segments and 13 reverse primers for TCR Jbeta segments was used. The CDR3 region of rearranged TCR beta genes was amplified from genomic DNA by a multiplex PCR assay. The amplified TCR beta libraries were sequenced on the Illumina HiSeq System as 87-base-pair reads. The authors' analysis ran thus. In a later analysis, approximately 74 million unique TCR beta chains were counted across the 500 to 700 repertoires, and roughly 11 million of these chains were shared by at least two donors. Raw reads were error-corrected and collapsed into unique sequences by a nearest-neighbor algorithm in which closely related sequences were merged to remove PCR and sequencing errors. To assign V, D and J gene segments, CDR3 sequences were aligned to IMGT reference sequences. For a sequence to be retained, at least a six-nucleotide match to both a V gene segment and a J gene segment was required. A rearrangement counted as productive if the CDR3 had no stop codons and remained in frame with V and J, and every other rearrangement counted as non-productive. CDR3 was defined according to IMGT convention as the region running from the second conserved V-encoded cysteine to the conserved J-encoded phenylalanine. In an earlier analysis of 550 to 650 of the donors, sequences lacking an unambiguous match to a single V gene segment were excluded. An earlier analysis of just under 600 of the donors called V segments functional above 56.7% productive rearrangements and segregating when the between-donor standard deviation exceeded 5%. A statistical classification framework was built for diagnosing cytomegalovirus status from the catalog of TCR beta chain sequences. In a later analysis, TCR nucleotide sequences were compared against IMGT/GENE-DB human TR gene sequences so that V and J genes could be assigned. Using the TCRdist pipeline, a later analysis assigned CDR3 sequences along with most-parsimonious VDJ recombination scenarios. In a later analysis, every TCR beta chain was defined by the combination of its CDR3 amino acid sequence and its V-gene family, and reads without a unique V-gene family were dropped. To address suspected cross-contamination and a sequencing artifact, a later analysis removed 592 highly shared, low-generation-probability nucleotide sequences. In a later analysis, a clonal expansion index was calculated for each public chain from normalized within-repertoire ranks of inferred template counts. In a later analysis, generation probabilities were computed with a VDJ recombination model fitted to out-of-frame rearrangements, and the resulting probabilities were checked against IGoR. A later analysis scored TCR-TCR, TCR-HLA and TCR-CMV co-occurrence with hypergeometric tests, applying a repertoire-size bias correction to TCR pairs. A later analysis estimated false discovery rates by permuting HLA or CMV assignments 20 times. In a later analysis, co-occurring TCRs were grouped with DBSCAN, and TCRdist sequence similarity was added when clustering was performed within HLA-allele-positive subsets. Co-occurrence clustering excluded repertoires with fewer than 30,000 or more than 120,000 public chains, plus five with anomalous nucleotide sharing. TCRdb stores this immuneACCESS table with in-frame sequences only. Part of the clones is absent; in the studies checked, under half of the shortfall reflects unresolved V genes, and no reason is known for the rest. The DNA gave D and trimming, while V, J and clone size come from that table. Within this sample are about 190,000 clones, with 80% of them counted one time only. 0.65% of the sample is in the top ten clones.

Relative to germline, V is 0 bases shorter and J is 4 bases shorter, with 11 bases between their ends. Taken from cysteine to phenylalanine, the CDR3 has 15 residues. Only the CDR3 DNA stays, 45 bases, in frame from base 1. Per the germline V gene, SGHRS is the CDR1 and YFSETQ is the CDR2. In total, approximately 610 healthy bone marrow donors made up the cohort. Cohort members were all nominally healthy when sampled, although unrecorded immune exposures were likely present. The donor tested CMV seronegative and was one of the 352 seronegative cohort members. A peripheral blood sample was collected from each donor, and TCR beta sequencing was performed on peripheral blood mononuclear cells. Genomic DNA was extracted from the blood cell samples with the Qiagen DNeasy Blood Extraction Kit.

Recombination connected TRBV5-1 to TRBJ2-1; no D gene can be assigned with confidence. The source of this sequence is a boy younger than 18 in good health and CMV-seronegative. Sequencing was performed on PBMCs. The sequenced DNA: TGCGCCAGCAGCTTGGCGGCGGATTCTTACAATGAGCAGTTCTTC. Its protein reads: CASSLAADSYNEQFF.